The source of this TCR beta chain is a study of blood T cell repertoires in COVID-19. Study in general: The analysed material was cDNA or gDNA that came from T cells, B-cell-depleted T cells, or PBMCs.

Living in 24 US areas, the participants were between roughly 18 and 89 years of age. Clinical history as reported by participants underpinned cohort assignment. Authors' processing steps: Quantification of nucleated cells was approximated via reference gene primer amplification. Only in-frame clones appear in the TCRdb table, and some are missing; sequencing was by immunoSEQ multiplex PCR. V and J calls and clone size come straight from that table; D and trimming were deduced from the DNA. The profile covers 250,000 or so clones, with 80% to 90% appearing a single time and approximately 2% taken by the ten largest. The germline V gene has CDR1 SGDLS and CDR2 YYNGEE. The CDR3 is 13 amino acids. The junction had 6 bases not matched to a gene; V was cut back by 4 bases and J by 8 bases.

The clonotype was recovered from a woman in her 50s who had recovered from COVID-19. The sample taken for sequencing was PBMCs or T cells enriched from blood (not recorded which). The chain uses TRBV9 and TRBJ2-1; 7 bases agree with TRBD2. The CDR3 DNA reads TGTGCCAGCAGCCCCCCGGCGGGGGATGAGCAGTTCTTC. Encoded protein: CASSPPAGDEQFF.